This T cell receptor (beta chain) was recorded in a study of human T cells and chemical hapten exposure. Study-wide background: Yields of TCR per sample differed, chiefly owing to small differences in pooled library volume.

Whole-study findings and limits: DPC sensitization did not alter TCRs above 1 in 1000 frequency.

For this clonotype: The antigen is unknown.

The time point was: patch test 2, 6 weeks after DPC sensitization. Treatment in this sample: therapeutic diphenylcyclopropenone sensitization with weekly scalp DPC. Each patch test followed a blood draw. The germline V and J ends were trimmed by 2 bases and 3 bases, with 10 bases remaining between them. This CDR3 region has 14 residues. Germline assignment: CDR1 MGHRA and CDR2 YSYEKL. The library attached unique molecular identifiers to individual cDNA molecules. TCRdb processed the RACE reads anew with MiXCR; each CDR3 protein has one entry. The profile shows 85,000 to 100,000 distinct CDR3 sequences, 8% to 13% of them singletons.

The sequence was obtained from a man aged 35-49 years with alopecia areata. Some clones in this sample may be carry-over from other donors' samples. This chain uses TRBV4-1 with TRBJ2-5; D possibly corresponds to TRBD2 (5 bases). This specimen was whole blood, taken in connection with sensitization to the hapten diphenylcyclopropenone (DPC). For the CDR3, the DNA is TGCGCCAGCAGCCAACAGTACGGGGAAGAGACCCAGTACTTC. This translates into CASSQQYGEETQYF.